A single T cell receptor beta chain is shown here with its context. The data derive from a study of blood T cell repertoires in COVID-19. Study overall: COVID-19 samples, acute and convalescent, were from the United States, Italy and Spain. In each case, the material was cDNA or gDNA derived from T cells, B-cell-depleted T cells, or PBMCs.

Per the original data handling: Amplification of reference gene primers provided the estimated nucleated cell counts. Generated by immunoSEQ multiplex PCR, the TCRdb table keeps only in-frame clones and is missing some. The V and J calls and clone size come from that table; D and trimming were worked out from the DNA. The repertoire holds around 280,000 clones, with approximately 86% as singletons. CDR1 is SGHRS and CDR2 is YFSETQ in the germline V gene. V lost 1 base, J lost 3 bases, and 0 bases stayed unmatched. The CDR3 covers 13 residues. The sample was peripheral blood. The sequence was collected from a woman in her 30s who had recovered from COVID-19. J is TRBJ1-1 and V is TRBV5-1; 7 nucleotides line up with TRBD1. The CDR3 is CASSLTGDTEAFF. The CDR3 region has the DNA TGCGCCAGCAGCTTGACAGGGGACACTGAAGCTTTCTTT.